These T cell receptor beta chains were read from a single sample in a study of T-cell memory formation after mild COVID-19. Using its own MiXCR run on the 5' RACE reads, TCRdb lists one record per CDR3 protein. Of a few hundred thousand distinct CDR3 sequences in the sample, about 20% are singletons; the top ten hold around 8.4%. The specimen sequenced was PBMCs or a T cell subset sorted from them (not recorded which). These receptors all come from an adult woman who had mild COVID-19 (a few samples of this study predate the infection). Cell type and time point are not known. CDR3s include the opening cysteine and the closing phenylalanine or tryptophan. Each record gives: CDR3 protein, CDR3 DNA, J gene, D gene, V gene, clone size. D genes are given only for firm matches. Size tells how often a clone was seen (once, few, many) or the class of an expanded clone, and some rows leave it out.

CASSRGGHAYEQYF,TGTGCCAGCAGCCGAGGGGGCCACGCTTACGAGCAGTACTTC,TRBJ2-7,TRBD1,TRBV7-6,many
CASSLGGAGELFF,TGTGCCAGCAGCCTTGGGGGTGCCGGGGAGCTGTTTTTT,TRBJ2-2,NA,TRBV7-3,many
CSARFGTGFEEQYF,TGCAGTGCTAGATTCGGGACAGGGTTTGAGGAGCAGTACTTC,TRBJ2-7,TRBD1,TRBV20-1,few
CASWKGEKAGSYEQYF,TGTGCCAGCTGGAAGGGGGAAAAAGCGGGATCCTACGAGCAGTACTTC,TRBJ2-7,NA,TRBV6-5,NA
CASSYSDRSLSYYGYTF,TGTGCCAGCAGTTACTCAGACAGGAGTCTCTCCTACTATGGCTACACCTTC,TRBJ1-2,NA,TRBV6-5,NA
CAWSSPGGRREQFF,TGTGCCTGGAGTTCCCCCGGGGGGCGGCGTGAGCAGTTCTTC,TRBJ2-1,NA,TRBV30,few
CASSRVLRPPEYNEQFF,TGTGCCAGCAGCCGGGTCCTTCGGCCGCCGGAGTACAATGAGCAGTTCTTC,TRBJ2-1,NA,TRBV21-1,NA
CSVALTSGRLDTQYF,TGCAGCGTTGCACTGACTAGCGGGAGGCTAGATACGCAGTATTTT,TRBJ2-3,TRBD2,TRBV29-1,many
CASSLQGAWNIQYF,TGTGCCAGCAGTTTACAGGGGGCGTGGAACATTCAGTACTTC,TRBJ2-4,TRBD1,TRBV12-3/TRBV12-4,NA
CASNPGTSGGNTGELFF,TGTGCCAGCAACCCCGGGACTAGCGGGGGGAACACCGGGGAGCTGTTTTTT,TRBJ2-2,TRBD2,TRBV7-9,NA
CASSYSPPGANVLTF,TGTGCCAGCAGTTACTCGCCACCTGGGGCCAACGTCCTGACTTTC,TRBJ2-6,NA,TRBV6-5,NA
CATSESGEGTDTQYF,TGTGCCACCAGTGAGAGCGGAGAAGGCACAGATACGCAGTATTTT,TRBJ2-3,NA,TRBV24-1,NA
CASSEDHGSSYEQYF,TGTGCCAGCAGTGAAGATCACGGGAGCTCCTACGAGCAGTACTTC,TRBJ2-7,NA,TRBV25-1,many
CAWSGRTPYQETQYF,TGTGCCTGGAGCGGTCGGACCCCGTACCAAGAGACCCAGTACTTC,TRBJ2-5,NA,TRBV30,few
CASSSSQGRRSPLHF,TGTGCCAGCAGCTCCAGCCAGGGAAGGAGGTCACCCCTCCACTTT,TRBJ1-6,NA,TRBV7-9,few
CASSILAGGRFRDTQYF,TGTGCCAGCAGTATCTTAGCGGGGGGGCGTTTTAGAGATACGCAGTATTTT,TRBJ2-3,TRBD2,TRBV12-3/TRBV12-4,NA
CASSLAREYEQYF,TGCGCCAGCAGCTTGGCCAGGGAGTACGAGCAGTACTTC,TRBJ2-7,NA,TRBV5-1,NA
CASSQGTGGGQPQHF,TGTGCCAGCAGCCAAGGGACAGGGGGCGGGCAGCCCCAGCATTTT,TRBJ1-5,TRBD1,TRBV4-2,many
CSARLVGLGSPLHF,TGCAGTGCTCGTCTTGTGGGGTTGGGTTCACCCCTCCACTTT,TRBJ1-6,NA,TRBV20-1,few
CASSASGTPETQYF,TGTGCCAGTAGTGCCTCGGGGACACCAGAGACCCAGTACTTC,TRBJ2-5,NA,TRBV19,NA
CASSPSGVTYEQYF,TGCGCCAGCAGCCCCAGCGGGGTTACCTACGAGCAGTACTTC,TRBJ2-7,TRBD2,TRBV5-1,NA
CASSFFSGRADEQFF,TGTGCCAGCAGTTTTTTCAGCGGGAGGGCCGATGAGCAGTTCTTC,TRBJ2-1,TRBD2,TRBV12-3/TRBV12-4,NA
CASSPNPGRGNTEAFF,TGTGCCAGCAGTCCAAACCCGGGACGGGGGAACACTGAAGCTTTCTTT,TRBJ1-1,NA,TRBV12-3/TRBV12-4,NA
CASSIMGADTQYF,TGTGCCAGTAGTATAATGGGGGCAGATACGCAGTATTTT,TRBJ2-3,NA,TRBV19,NA
CASSPTGGAFNQPQHF,TGTGCCAGCAGCCCGACAGGGGGCGCATTTAATCAGCCCCAGCATTTT,TRBJ1-5,TRBD1,TRBV5-5,NA
CASSGLNTGELFF,TGTGCCAGCTCCGGGTTGAACACCGGGGAGCTGTTTTTT,TRBJ2-2,NA,TRBV18,few
CASSRGVDTQYF,TGTGCCAGCAGCCGCGGGGTTGATACGCAGTATTTT,TRBJ2-3,NA,TRBV7-8,few
CASSQDPRVGQYF,TGTGCCAGCAGCCAAGATCCCCGGGTAGGACAGTACTTC,TRBJ2-7,NA,TRBV3-1,few
CASSLALAGGVDTGELFF,TGCGCCAGCAGCTTGGCACTCGCAGGAGGGGTGGACACCGGGGAGCTGTTTTTT,TRBJ2-2,NA,TRBV5-1,NA
CASSEPGTGGRGEQFF,TGTGCCAGCAGTGAACCCGGGACAGGGGGTAGGGGCGAGCAGTTCTTC,TRBJ2-1,TRBD1,TRBV25-1,NA
CASSLAGTDNEQFF,TGCGCCAGCAGCTTGGCCGGGACAGACAATGAGCAGTTCTTC,TRBJ2-1,TRBD1,TRBV5-1,NA
CASSHEGGGWSTGELFF,TGTGCCAGCAGCCACGAAGGCGGTGGGTGGAGCACCGGGGAGCTGTTTTTT,TRBJ2-2,NA,TRBV7-2,NA
CASSQDGTGGPYNEQFF,TGCGCCAGCAGCCAAGATGGAACGGGGGGCCCCTACAATGAGCAGTTCTTC,TRBJ2-1,NA,TRBV4-1,many
CASSLAAGSYRTYEQYF,TGTGCCAGCAGCTTAGCGGCGGGTTCCTACCGTACCTACGAGCAGTACTTC,TRBJ2-7,NA,TRBV7-9,few
CATSRDTGSNQPQHF,TGTGCCACCAGCAGAGATACGGGTAGCAATCAGCCCCAGCATTTT,TRBJ1-5,NA,TRBV15,NA
CASSQGEQAQETQYF,TGTGCCAGCAGCCAAGGCGAGCAGGCCCAAGAGACCCAGTACTTC,TRBJ2-5,NA,TRBV4-2,few
CASSRILASTDTQYF,TGTGCCAGCAGCCGAATTCTAGCGTCCACAGATACGCAGTATTTT,TRBJ2-3,NA,TRBV7-9,NA
CASSLNGRPLSSGNTIYF,TGTGCCAGCAGCTTAAACGGCAGGCCCTTAAGCTCTGGAAACACCATATATTTT,TRBJ1-3,NA,TRBV7-8,few
CATSRAAGGYTQYF,TGTGCCACCAGCAGAGCCGCGGGGGGGTATACGCAGTATTTT,TRBJ2-3,TRBD2,TRBV15,once
CASSVNRVHEQYF,TGTGCCAGCAGTGTTAACAGGGTCCACGAGCAGTACTTC,TRBJ2-7,NA,TRBV2,few
CASSLAFGSPNTIYF,TGCGCCAGCAGCTTGGCTTTTGGGTCACCGAACACCATATATTTT,TRBJ1-3,NA,TRBV5-1,NA
CASSLSSGSGDKQYF,TGTGCCAGTAGTTTGAGTAGCGGTAGCGGGGACAAGCAGTACTTC,TRBJ2-7,TRBD2,TRBV19,few
CASSLGVRVDEQFF,TGTGCCAGCAGCCTCGGGGTTCGGGTGGATGAGCAGTTCTTC,TRBJ2-1,NA,TRBV9,NA
CSVESGRGGDEQFF,TGCAGCGTTGAATCCGGCCGTGGCGGGGATGAGCAGTTCTTC,TRBJ2-1,NA,TRBV29-1,few
CASSPPWRTEAFF,TGTGCCAGCAGTCCACCGTGGCGGACTGAAGCTTTCTTT,TRBJ1-1,NA,TRBV7-8,few
CASSLSGPKNTEAFF,TGTGCCAGCAGCTTATCGGGACCCAAGAACACTGAAGCTTTCTTT,TRBJ1-1,NA,TRBV5-5,NA
CASSLGAEYYGYTF,TGCGCCAGCAGCTTGGGGGCAGAATACTATGGCTACACCTTC,TRBJ1-2,NA,TRBV5-1,NA
CASRAEGLAGNNEQFF,TGTGCCAGCAGGGCGGAGGGACTAGCGGGGAACAATGAGCAGTTCTTC,TRBJ2-1,TRBD2,TRBV2,NA
CASSPPRTRDTGELFF,TGTGCCAGCAGCCCCCCTCGGACGAGGGACACCGGGGAGCTGTTTTTT,TRBJ2-2,NA,TRBV12-3/TRBV12-4,many
CASSVASGGYEQFF,TGTGCCAGCAGCGTAGCTAGCGGGGGATACGAGCAGTTCTTC,TRBJ2-1,TRBD2,TRBV9,few
CASSLSAARGYEQFF,TGTGCCAGCTCCCTATCGGCAGCCAGGGGATATGAGCAGTTCTTC,TRBJ2-1,NA,TRBV7-6,few
CASSYLAGATGELFF,TGTGCCAGCAGTTATCTTGCGGGAGCCACCGGGGAGCTGTTTTTT,TRBJ2-2,TRBD2,TRBV6-5,few
CASSLVNRAGGYTF,TGTGCCAGCAGCTTGGTTAACAGGGCGGGTGGCTACACCTTC,TRBJ1-2,NA,TRBV5-4,NA
CASAGGRPQYF,TGTGCCTCGGCGGGGGGAAGGCCCCAGTACTTC,TRBJ2-5,TRBD2,TRBV11-2,NA
CASSYSPDRGGNEQYF,TGTGCCAGCAGTTACTCCCCTGACAGGGGAGGCAACGAGCAGTACTTC,TRBJ2-7,TRBD1,TRBV6-2/TRBV6-3,few
CSVGGWTSGRHQRDTQYF,TGCAGCGTTGGAGGCTGGACTAGCGGTCGACACCAGAGAGATACGCAGTATTTT,TRBJ2-3,TRBD2,TRBV29-1,few
CASSPPRQREKLFF,TGTGCCAGCTCACCACCCCGACAGCGGGAAAAACTGTTTTTT,TRBJ1-4,NA,TRBV18,few
CASSPNEGGRAFF,TGTGCCAGCAGCCCTAACGAGGGGGGCCGTGCTTTCTTT,TRBJ1-1,NA,TRBV7-9,few
CAIRQANTGELFF,TGTGCCATAAGACAGGCAAACACCGGGGAGCTGTTTTTT,TRBJ2-2,NA,TRBV7-9,few
CASSLRLGSYEQYF,TGTGCCAGCAGCCTCCGACTGGGTTCCTACGAGCAGTACTTC,TRBJ2-7,NA,TRBV13,NA